One sample yielded the 3 T cell receptor beta chains listed below, sequenced in a study of T cell responses to AZD1222 COVID-19 vaccine. Sequencing used immunoSEQ multiplex PCR; TCRdb keeps in-frame clones, though not all of them. Of under 110,000 clones in the sample, around 87% were seen once. This sample comprised peripheral blood, obtained 28 days after the second AZD1222 dose. The origin of the receptors is an adult who received the AZD1222 COVID-19 vaccine.

This chain links TRBV4-2 with TRBJ2-3; the match to TRBD2 covers 11 bases. CDR1 is LGHNA and CDR2 is YNFKEQ in the germline V gene. V shed 4 bases and J 0 bases; nucleotides not matched to a gene: 9. This CDR3 spans 18 amino acids. The CDR3 sequence: CASSLRLAGTSSTDTQYF. CDR3 in DNA: TGTGCCAGCAGCCTCCGACTAGCGGGAACTTCTAGCACAGATACGCAGTATTTT.

The V call is TRBV7-3, the J call TRBJ2-1; 7 bases line up with TRBD2. The CDR3 is made up of 15 amino acids. CDR1 SGHTA and CDR2 FQGTGA come from the germline V gene. The ends lost 6 bases at V and 4 bases at J; junction bases unmatched: 9. CDR3 coding DNA: TGTGCCAGCAGTGGAGGGCTAGCGGCTTACAATGAGCAGTTCTTC. It is translated as CASSGGLAAYNEQFF.

The CDR3 spells CASNNRGKNIQYF. CDR3 in DNA: TGTGCCAGCAATAACAGGGGCAAAAACATTCAGTACTTC. This chain links TRBV28 with TRBJ2-4; 7 bases are a match to TRBD1. Germline lookup yields CDR1 MDHEN and CDR2 SYDVKM. Trimming cost V 7 bases and J 3 bases; bases outside gene matches: 3. CDR3 size: 13 residues.